The 25 T cell receptor beta chains in this list originate from one sample, sequenced in a study of T-cell reconstitution after alpha-beta-depleted transplantation in children. Unique molecular identifiers were incorporated when the TCRbeta library was constructed. TCRdb re-called the PCR reads with MiXCR, one entry per CDR3 protein. Of under 450,000 distinct CDR3 sequences in the sample, 10% to 15% are singletons; the top ten hold about 4.5%. The specimen comprised PBMCs, sampled from the stem cell graft. Source of these receptors: a human donor who donated a stem cell graft to a child with Fanconi anemia.

This clonotype has only a few counts. CDR3 region: CASSYERGYTF. DNA of the CDR3: TGTGCCAGCAGTTATGAACGCGGCTACACCTTC. The chain has TRBV6-2 or TRBV6-3 and TRBJ1-2, with unresolved D. Germline CDR1 is MNHEY and CDR2 is SVGEGT. The CDR3 loop spans 11 amino acids. V was shortened by 3 bases and J by 8 bases, with 7 bases between the two germline ends.

This CDR3 is CASQPTTASYNEQFF. Written as DNA, the CDR3 is TGTGCCAGCCAACCCACGACAGCCTCCTACAATGAGCAGTTCTTC. The genes are TRBV28 and TRBJ2-1; D may be TRBD1 (5 bases). Germline V gives CDR1 MDHEN, CDR2 SYDVKM. CDR3 length: 15 residues. The V and J ends lost 8 bases and 0 bases respectively, with 14 bases between them.

This clonotype was picked up many times. DNA for the CDR3: TGCAGTGCTATAGACAGGGTGGGGGAAAAACTGTTTTTT. It codes for CSAIDRVGEKLFF. The chain has TRBV20-1 and TRBJ1-4; 7 bases match TRBD1. The CDR3 spans 13 residues. V was clipped by 4 bases and J by 8 bases; unmatched bases: 7. Germline CDR1 DFQATT, CDR2 SNEGSKA (reference sequence).

This clonotype was recorded a few times. The chain links TRBV20-1 to TRBJ2-2, with 8 nucleotides matching TRBD1. Germline lookup yields CDR1 DFQATT and CDR2 SNEGSKA (reference sequence). The CDR3 sequence is 15 residues long. Trimming removed 6 bases from V and 0 bases from J; junction bases left unmatched: 6. The CDR3 loop is CSARTGPTNTGELFF. CDR3 sequence (DNA): TGCAGTGCAAGGACAGGGCCAACGAACACCGGGGAGCTGTTTTTT.

This clonotype has just a few counts. The chain has TRBV6-5 and TRBJ1-1; D is undetermined. The CDR3 extends over 16 amino acids. V was trimmed by 2 bases and J by 1 base, leaving 14 bases between them. Germline V gene data show CDR1 as MNHEY and CDR2 as SVGAGI. CDR3 nucleotides: TGTGCCAGCAGTTACGGCCAACACGCTGGGAACACTGAAGCTTTCTTT. Translating it yields CASSYGQHAGNTEAFF.

The chain joins TRBV20-1 to TRBJ2-2; 8 nucleotides align to TRBD1. J was trimmed by 6 bases and V by 5 bases; bases with no gene match: 8. This CDR3 is 14 amino acids long. In germline, CDR1 is DFQATT, CDR2 SNEGSKA (reference sequence). CDR3 residues: CSALNRGWPGELFF. The CDR3 nucleotides read TGCAGTGCTCTTAACAGGGGGTGGCCCGGGGAGCTGTTTTTT.

There are a few counts of this clonotype. This chain uses TRBV5-1 with TRBJ1-1; TRBD1 matches at 8 bases. Germline trimming cut 4 bases from V and 5 bases from J; bases unmatched to any gene: 7. In germline, CDR1 is SGHRS, CDR2 YFSETQ. The CDR3 has 14 amino acids. CDR3 coding DNA: TGCGCCAGCAGCCCGGACAGGGCGGGAACTGAAGCTTTCTTT. Translated, it gives CASSPDRAGTEAFF.

This clonotype showed up just a few times. The rearrangement links TRBV11-2 to TRBJ2-5; 7 bases fit TRBD1. J was trimmed by 5 bases and V by 1 base; bases with no gene match: 19. The V gene's germline CDR1 is SGHAT and CDR2 FQNNGV. This CDR3 is 19 amino acids long. The CDR3 bases are TGTGCCAGCAGCTTAGTAGGGGGCTGGGCAGGGGGTTGGGTGGAGACCCAGTACTTC. Translation: CASSLVGGWAGGWVETQYF.

V and J are TRBV10-2 and TRBJ2-2; TRBD2 agrees at 8 bases. The CDR3 has 14 residues. CDR1 and CDR2 (germline): WSHSY, SAAADI. The ends lost 8 bases at V and 6 bases at J; junction bases unmatched: 8. CDR3 bases: TGCGCCAGCCTTCGGGGGGGCCGAGCCGGGGAGCTGTTTTTT. Its translation is CASLRGGRAGELFF.

The sample holds a few counts of this clonotype. The chain recombines TRBV6-1 with TRBJ1-2, with D unresolved. CDR3 length equals 15 residues. V lost 5 bases and J 2 bases, leaving 15 bases between the germline ends. Germline V lookup: CDR1 MNHNS, CDR2 SASEGT. The CDR3 is CASSLKHLSNYGYTF. The CDR3, as DNA: TGTGCCAGCAGTCTCAAACACCTTTCGAACTATGGCTACACCTTC.

This clonotype was observed many times. The rearrangement joins TRBV9 to TRBJ1-1, with D unresolved. This CDR3 has 14 amino acids. CDR1 is SGDLS and CDR2 is YYNGEE in the germline V gene. The V end was cut by 2 bases, the J end by 0 bases, with 8 bases between. The CDR3: CASSVDGMNTEAFF. The DNA of the CDR3 is TGTGCCAGCAGCGTTGATGGTATGAACACTGAAGCTTTCTTT.

This clonotype was detected ten times or more. An end of the junction differs from the germline gene, which may be a read error. The CDR3 is CASSSLNTGELFF. Here the CDR3 DNA reads TGTGCTAGCAGCTCTCTGAACACCGGGGAGCTGTTTTTT. The rearrangement links TRBV7-7 to TRBJ2-2, with unresolved D. The CDR3 has 13 amino acids. CDR1 is SSHAT and CDR2 is FNYEAQ in the germline V gene (reference sequence).

This clonotype occurred a few times. The chain employs TRBV30 and TRBJ1-5; 7 bases are a match to TRBD1. Germline V lookup: CDR1 GTSNPN, CDR2 SVGIG (reference sequence). The J segment lost 4 bases and the V segment lost 2 bases, leaving 8 bases of the junction unmatched. The CDR3 consists of 15 residues. The DNA for the CDR3 is TGTGCCTGGAGTCCTAGGGGGCTCTCAAATCAGCCCCAGCATTTT. It specifies CAWSPRGLSNQPQHF.

V and J are TRBV25-1 and TRBJ2-5, with TRBD1 identical over 7 bases. The CDR3 runs 17 residues. Germline lookup yields CDR1 MGHDK and CDR2 SYGVNS. V was clipped by 4 bases and J by 2 bases; unmatched bases: 13. CDR3 nucleotides: TGTGCCAGCAGTGTCCCCAATCGATGGGACAGACAAGAGACCCAGTACTTC. This gives the protein CASSVPNRWDRQETQYF.

This clonotype was detected ten times or more. The chain joins TRBV6-1 to TRBJ1-1; 9 bases are a match to TRBD1. Germline V gives CDR1 MNHNS, CDR2 SASEGT. V lost 4 bases to trimming and J lost 9 bases; unmatched junction nucleotides: 9. There are 14 residues in the CDR3. CDR3 nucleotides: TGTGCCAGCAGTGCGGGACAGGGAAGTTCAAAAGCTTTCTTT. Its translation: CASSAGQGSSKAFF.

In regard to this clonotype: One junction end disagrees with the germline gene, perhaps due to a read error. The chain joins TRBV5-1 to TRBJ2-5; D is unclear. The CDR3 is made up of 14 amino acids. The germline V gene encodes CDR1 SGHRS and CDR2 YFSETQ. The chain's CDR3 is CASSFGLSQETQCF. CDR3 in DNA: TGCGCCAGCAGCTTTGGGCTATCCCAAGAGACCCAGTGCTTC.

This clonotype appeared a few times. The chain links TRBV20-1 to TRBJ2-7, with 11 bases aligning to TRBD2. Germline CDR1 and CDR2: DFQATT and SNEGSKA (reference sequence). Losses at the gene ends were 6 bases for V and 0 bases for J; bases not matched to a gene: 7. The CDR3 totals 15 residues. CDR3 region: CSAPSGGPDSYEQYV. DNA for the CDR3: TGCAGTGCCCCTAGCGGGGGGCCTGACTCCTACGAGCAGTACGTC.

This clonotype showed up many times. The V and J genes are TRBV12-3 or TRBV12-4 and TRBJ1-2; the D is unclear. This CDR3 comprises 13 residues. V was pared by 6 bases and J by 3 bases, with 11 bases between. Here the CDR3 DNA reads TGTGCCAGCAGATCCGACCCAGACTATGGCTACACCTTC. Protein product: CASRSDPDYGYTF.

This clonotype showed up just a few times. The V gene is TRBV20-1, the J gene TRBJ2-2, with D perhaps TRBD1 (6 bases). This CDR3 has 14 amino acids. V gave up 7 bases and J gave up 8 bases, with 20 bases separating them. The germline gives CDR1 DFQATT, CDR2 SNEGSKA (reference sequence). The CDR3 DNA follows: TGCAGTGTGACAGGCGATCAGGGGCAAGGGGAGCTGTTTTTT. This sequence encodes CSVTGDQGQGELFF.

V is TRBV11-2 and J is TRBJ1-5, with D perhaps TRBD1 (6 bases). The CDR3 extends over 15 amino acids. Between the trimmed V and J ends, which lost 0 bases and 3 bases, there was a span of 9 bases. Germline-derived CDR1 and CDR2 are SGHAT and FQNNGV. The CDR3 nucleotides read TGTGCCAGCAGCTTAGATGGACAGCCCAATCAGCCCCAGCATTTT. It translates to CASSLDGQPNQPQHF.

This clonotype has more than one count but fewer than ten. The CDR3 bases are TGCGCCAGCAGCTTGTTAGCGGGACAGGGTGAGCAGTTCTTC. It yields the protein CASSLLAGQGEQFF. V gene TRBV5-1 combines with J gene TRBJ2-1; possibly TRBD1 for D (9 bases). This CDR3 has 14 amino acids. V shed 1 base and J shed 9 bases, with 14 bases lying between them. The germline gives CDR1 SGHRS, CDR2 YFSETQ.

This clonotype was seen a handful of times. This chain connects TRBV4-2 to TRBJ1-1; 9 nucleotides line up with TRBD1. CDR1 is LGHNA, CDR2 YNFKEQ, per germline. The CDR3 consists of 20 residues. V trimming: 5 bases; J trimming: 6 bases; junction bases outside the gene matches: 25. CDR3 loop: CASSRLLRDRVVKKGAEAFF. For the CDR3, the DNA is TGTGCCAGCAGCAGACTACTCCGGGACAGGGTTGTTAAGAAAGGCGCTGAAGCTTTCTTT.

This clonotype occurred a few times. This chain uses TRBV12-3 or TRBV12-4 with TRBJ1-5; D not certain. CDR3 size: 14 residues. V was shortened by 3 bases and J by 2 bases, with 8 bases between the two germline ends. In nucleotides, the CDR3 is TGTGCCAGCAGTTTTTCCTGGGGCAATCAGCCCCAGCATTTT. Its protein is CASSFSWGNQPQHF.

The chain joins TRBV30 to TRBJ2-6; D unresolved. The germline V gene has CDR1 GTSNPN and CDR2 SVGIG (reference sequence). Deletions cut 1 base from V and 4 bases from J, with 8 bases between. This CDR3 spans 14 amino acids. The CDR3 region is CAWSEVTGANVLTF. The CDR3 coding sequence is TGTGCCTGGAGTGAGGTAACCGGGGCCAACGTCCTGACTTTC.

This clonotype came up many times. V and J are TRBV6-1 and TRBJ1-1, with D maybe TRBD1 (5 bases). The CDR3 is 15 amino acids. V was shortened by 7 bases and J by 0 bases, with 15 bases between the two germline ends. From germline, CDR1 is MNHNS and CDR2 SASEGT. CDR3 region: CASMSRGVLNTEAFF. The CDR3 DNA follows: TGTGCCAGCATGTCAAGGGGAGTATTGAACACTGAAGCTTTCTTT.